This TCR beta chain came from a study of regulatory T cells in long-lasting Graves disease (dated by TCRdb to 2020 to 2023). About the investigation overall: Persistent Graves' disease was defined as persistently positive TSH receptor autoantibodies together with antithyroid drug treatment for over 5 years. The study was registered as a clinical trial and conducted in China. On average, persistent Graves' disease patients in the clinical cohort had been on antithyroid drugs for approximately 10 years. Peripheral blood TCR sequencing and RNA sequencing compared persistent Graves' disease patients with newly diagnosed Graves' disease patients. TCR sequencing covered 13 persistent and roughly 20 newly diagnosed Graves' disease patients, 33 samples in total. Here is what the overall study found, with its caveats: Only the TCR beta chain was sequenced and analyzed. Persistent disease showed preferential use of TRBV28, TRBJ1-2 and TRBJ2-5, whereas newly diagnosed disease favored TRBV20-1 and TRBJ2-1. The study examined only peripheral blood because the primary lesion, thyroid tissue, could not be accessed. Patients with persistent disease shared more public clonotypes (around 3,000) than newly diagnosed patients did (roughly 970). The authors noted that the small sample size was a limitation that may lower accuracy. Compared with newly diagnosed patients, patients with persistent Graves' disease had lower TCR Shannon entropy and fewer highly expanded clones, which suggests clonal expansion.

The time point tag for this specimen amounts to: persistent/refractory GD, antithyroid drugs over 5 years with positive TRAb. RNA was extracted from PBMCs in TRIzol for both TCR sequencing and RNA sequencing. Graves' disease was diagnosed according to American Thyroid Association guidelines. Recruitment of patients was carried out at an endocrinology department in Xi'an, China. Each patient gave 8.5 to 9.5 milliliters of peripheral blood, collected in an EDTA anticoagulant tube. Ficoll Paque Plus density gradient separation was used to isolate PBMCs, and no further T cell sorting was performed. An Agilent 2100 Bioanalyzer and agarose gel were used to check RNA quality, and a NanoDrop 2000 was used to measure RNA concentration. Taken from cysteine to phenylalanine, the CDR3 has 14 residues. Kept here is only the CDR3 DNA, which spans 42 bases and is read in frame from base 1. V is pared back by 6 bases and J by 6 bases, with 17 bases lying between the germline termini.

This clonotype was recorded only once. Its antigen is currently not known. This may stem from a read error, because a much larger clone lies one nucleotide away. Receptors were amplified or captured by multiplex PCR. For sequencing, an Illumina HiSeq 4000 was employed. CDR3 regions were amplified by Arm-PCR with iRepertoire HTBI primers to construct TCR beta libraries. Before sequencing, the PCR products went through gel purification. Processing in the source paper ran as follows. Across samples, approximately 68 TRBV and 13 to 15 TRBJ segments were identified and used for gene usage analysis of CDR3 amino acid clonotypes. COPE and FqMerger were used to merge filtered high-quality paired reads into contigs. BLAST was used to align contigs to the IMGT TRBV, TRBD and TRBJ reference genes, and CDR3 was defined following IMGT. Clonotypes above 0.1% frequency were classified as highly expanded clones. Shannon entropy served as the measure of repertoire diversity, while the Gini coefficient captured V-J evenness. Public clonotypes were defined as clonotypes shared by more than one individual. TCRdb reprocessed the public reads (quality trimming at Q25 with fastp, clone calling with MiXCR) and kept in-frame beta chains. Under each unique CDR3 protein, matching rows form one entry showing the most common genes and DNA. The V and J calls and clone size are TCRdb's, not the authors'. The sample profile shows 360,000 or so distinct CDR3 sequences; 20% to 25% of them were found once. The ten largest clones take up roughly a quarter of the sample.

The sequence is built from TRBV12-3 or TRBV12-4 and TRBJ1-2; the D gene is unclear. This sample comprised peripheral blood mononuclear cells (PBMCs), obtained when the disease was refractory, from a patient treated with antithyroid drugs. This TCR came from a woman aged 35 to 49 with Graves disease. Donor details come from another sample of the same person, matched by shared clones. The CDR3 is CASSPETDSHGYTF. The DNA reads as follows: TGTGCCAGCAGCCCAGAAACAGACTCCCATGGCTACACCTTC.